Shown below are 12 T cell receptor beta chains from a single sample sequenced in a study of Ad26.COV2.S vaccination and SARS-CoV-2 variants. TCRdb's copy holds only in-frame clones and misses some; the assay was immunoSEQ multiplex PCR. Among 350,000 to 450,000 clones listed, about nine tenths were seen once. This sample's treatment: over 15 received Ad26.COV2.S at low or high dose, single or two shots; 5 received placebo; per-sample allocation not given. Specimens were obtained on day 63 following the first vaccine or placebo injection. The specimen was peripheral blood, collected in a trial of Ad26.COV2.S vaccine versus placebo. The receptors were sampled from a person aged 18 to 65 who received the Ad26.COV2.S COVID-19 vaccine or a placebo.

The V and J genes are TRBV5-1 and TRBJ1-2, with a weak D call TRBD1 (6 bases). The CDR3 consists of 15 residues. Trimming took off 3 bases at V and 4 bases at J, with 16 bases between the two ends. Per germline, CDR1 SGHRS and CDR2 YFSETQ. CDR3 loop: CASSYRTDTFYGYTF. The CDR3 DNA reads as TGCGCCAGCAGCTACAGGACAGACACCTTCTATGGCTACACCTTC.

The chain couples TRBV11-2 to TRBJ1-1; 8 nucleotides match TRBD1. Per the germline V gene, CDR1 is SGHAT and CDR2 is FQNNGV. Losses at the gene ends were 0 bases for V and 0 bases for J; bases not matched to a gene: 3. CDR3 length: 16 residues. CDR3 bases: TGTGCCAGCAGCTTAGATGCGACAGGGGTGAACACTGAAGCTTTCTTT. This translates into CASSLDATGVNTEAFF.

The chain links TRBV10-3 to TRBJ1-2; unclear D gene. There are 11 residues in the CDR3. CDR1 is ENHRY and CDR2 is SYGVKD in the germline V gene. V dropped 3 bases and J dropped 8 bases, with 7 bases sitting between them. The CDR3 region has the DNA TGTGCCATCAGTGATGGGTTCGGCTACACCTTC. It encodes CAISDGFGYTF.

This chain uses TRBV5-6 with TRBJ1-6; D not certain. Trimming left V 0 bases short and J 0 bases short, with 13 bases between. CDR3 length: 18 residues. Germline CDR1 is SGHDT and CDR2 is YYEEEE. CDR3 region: CASSLGPNYASYNSPLHF. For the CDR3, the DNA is TGTGCCAGCAGCTTGGGACCAAACTATGCCTCCTATAATTCACCCCTCCACTTT.

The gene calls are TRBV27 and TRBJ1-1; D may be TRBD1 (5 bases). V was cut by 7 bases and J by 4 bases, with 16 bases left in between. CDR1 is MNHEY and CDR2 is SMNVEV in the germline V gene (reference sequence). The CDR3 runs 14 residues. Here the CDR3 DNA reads TGTGCCAGCACCATAGGGGCGCTTAGCACTGAAGCTTTCTTT. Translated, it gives CASTIGALSTEAFF.

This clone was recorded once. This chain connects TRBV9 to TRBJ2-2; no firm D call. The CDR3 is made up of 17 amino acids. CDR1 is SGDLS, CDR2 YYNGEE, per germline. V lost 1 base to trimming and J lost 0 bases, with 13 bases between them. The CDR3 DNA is TGTGCCAGCAGCGTACCCCGAAACAACCCGAACACCGGGGAGCTGTTTTTT. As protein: CASSVPRNNPNTGELFF.

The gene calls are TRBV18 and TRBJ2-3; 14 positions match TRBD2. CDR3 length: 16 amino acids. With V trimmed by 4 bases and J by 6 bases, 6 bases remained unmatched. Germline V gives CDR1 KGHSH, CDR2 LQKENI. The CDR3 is CASSQPGLAGADTQYF. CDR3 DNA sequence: TGTGCCAGCTCACAACCGGGACTAGCGGGGGCCGATACGCAGTATTTT.

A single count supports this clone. The CDR3 DNA reads as TGTGCCAGCAGCCAAGGCCAAACGGCTAGCGGGGGCCGAGAGACCCAGTACTTC. It yields the protein CASSQGQTASGGRETQYF. V is TRBV4-2 and J is TRBJ2-5, with TRBD2 matching 10 bases. The CDR3 has 18 amino acids. Germline V gives CDR1 LGHNA, CDR2 YNFKEQ. The V segment lost 1 base and the J segment 4 bases; nucleotides outside the gene matches: 12.

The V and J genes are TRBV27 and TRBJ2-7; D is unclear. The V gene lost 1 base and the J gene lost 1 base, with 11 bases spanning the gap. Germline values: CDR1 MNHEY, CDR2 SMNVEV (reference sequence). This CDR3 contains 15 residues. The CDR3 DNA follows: TGTGCCAGCAGTTTATTGGGTTTGCGATCCTACGAGCAGTACTTC. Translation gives CASSLLGLRSYEQYF.

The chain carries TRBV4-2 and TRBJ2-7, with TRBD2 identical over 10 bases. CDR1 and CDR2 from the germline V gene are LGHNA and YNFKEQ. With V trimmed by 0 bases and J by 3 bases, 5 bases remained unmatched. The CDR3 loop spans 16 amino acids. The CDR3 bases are TGTGCCAGCAGCCAAGAGTCTAGCGGGGGTAACTACGAGCAGTACTTC. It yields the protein CASSQESSGGNYEQYF.

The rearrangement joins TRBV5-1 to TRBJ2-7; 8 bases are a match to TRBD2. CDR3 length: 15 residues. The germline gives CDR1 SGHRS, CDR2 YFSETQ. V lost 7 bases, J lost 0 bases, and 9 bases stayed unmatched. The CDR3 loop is CASSPRGGPSYEQYF. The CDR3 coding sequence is TGCGCCAGCTCGCCTCGGGGGGGGCCCTCCTACGAGCAGTACTTC.

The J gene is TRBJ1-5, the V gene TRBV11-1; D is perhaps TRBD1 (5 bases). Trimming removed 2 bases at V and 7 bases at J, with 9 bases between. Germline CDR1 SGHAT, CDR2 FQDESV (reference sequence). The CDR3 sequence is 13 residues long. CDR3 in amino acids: CASSLQGGQPQHF. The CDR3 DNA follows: TGTGCCAGCAGCTTACAGGGAGGCCAGCCCCAGCATTTT. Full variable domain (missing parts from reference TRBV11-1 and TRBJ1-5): EAEVAQSPRYKITEKSQAVAFWCDPISGHATLYWYRQILGQGPELLVQFQDESVVDDSQLPKDRFSAERLKGVDSTLKIQPAELGDSAMYLCASSLQGGQPQHFGDGTRLSIL.